What follows is one TCR beta chain and its context. Its cognate antigen is unknown. These data are taken from a study of cytomegalovirus exposure and HLA in healthy donors. Study in general: Ancestry clustering placed around 81% of 350 to 500 genotyped donors in the Caucasian-associated cluster. General study points: Overall, approximately 180 TCR beta chains were annotated as cytomegalovirus-associated. Indistinguishable V segments, including TRBV6-2 and TRBV6-3, were excluded. Associated with HLA alleles at 0.05 false discovery rate in a later analysis were about 17,000 TCR beta sequences.

Germline CDR1 and CDR2: SQVTM and ANQGSEA. The V end was cut by 7 bases, the J end by 0 bases, with 16 bases between. The CDR3 spans 15 residues. PCR involved 60 Vbeta and 13 Jbeta primers. This table comes from immunoSEQ multiplex PCR, and its TCRdb copy is limited to in-frame clones, with some not included. Among approximately 180,000 clones listed, 81% were seen once. The origin of this receptor is a woman younger than 45 in good health and CMV-seronegative. The V call is TRBV29-1, the J call TRBJ1-5; a weak D match, TRBD1 (6 bases). Input material: PBMCs. CDR3 nucleotide sequence: TGCAGCGCGATACTAGGGGGGGGTAGCAATCAGCCCCAGCATTTT. This encodes CSAILGGGSNQPQHF.